The 28 T cell receptor beta chains listed next were all sequenced from one sample in a study of T cell changes during pregnancy in multiple sclerosis. Using immunoSEQ multiplex PCR, the repertoire was profiled, and TCRdb retains in-frame clones only, with some absent. The sample includes tens of thousands of clones, approximately 86% of them seen just once. The source was CD4+ T cells from peripheral blood mononuclear cells, collected in the first trimester of pregnancy. Every receptor here comes from a female donor in good health, enrolled as a control in a pregnancy study.

The V and J genes are TRBV9 and TRBJ2-4, with a tentative D call TRBD2 (5 bases). The CDR3 contains 17 residues. With 4 bases removed from V and 1 base from J, the gap between germline ends came to 18 bases. Germline-derived CDR1 and CDR2 are SGDLS and YYNGEE. DNA for the CDR3: TGTGCCAGCAGCCCCCAGAAGGTGGGAGTGGCCAAAAACATTCAGTACTTC. This translates into CASSPQKVGVAKNIQYF.

This chain connects TRBV9 to TRBJ2-3; 10 nucleotides align to TRBD1. Germline loops: CDR1 SGDLS, CDR2 YYNGEE. The CDR3 length is 17 residues. J lost 5 bases, V lost 0 bases, and 9 bases had no gene match. DNA for the CDR3: TGTGCCAGCAGCGTAGATGCGACAGGGGGCCTCATAGATACGCAGTATTTT. Translating it yields CASSVDATGGLIDTQYF.

This clone was seen just once. The chain couples TRBV9 to TRBJ2-3; D unresolved. The CDR3 has 12 amino acids. Germline values: CDR1 SGDLS, CDR2 YYNGEE. Trimming cost V 1 base and J 6 bases, with 6 bases left between them. The CDR3 nucleotides read TGTGCCAGCAGCGTATATTCCGATACGCAGTATTTT. Its protein product is CASSVYSDTQYF.

This chain connects TRBV7-2 to TRBJ2-1; 9 nucleotides align to TRBD1. V was clipped by 7 bases and J by 9 bases; unmatched bases: 13. CDR1 and CDR2 from the germline V gene are SGHTA and FQGNSA. There are 15 residues in the CDR3. CDR3: CASTPTGTGRGEQFF. CDR3 nucleotide sequence: TGTGCCAGCACTCCCACTGGGACAGGGAGGGGTGAGCAGTTCTTC.

This clone was counted a single time. The J gene is TRBJ2-3, the V gene TRBV15, with D perhaps TRBD1 (5 bases). Germline V gives CDR1 LNHNV, CDR2 YYDKDF (reference sequence). The CDR3 runs 15 residues. The V and J ends lost 1 base and 6 bases respectively, with 14 bases between them. The CDR3 nucleotides read TGTGCCACCAGCAGAGTTCCAGGGTTTTCGGATACGCAGTATTTT. Protein sequence: CATSRVPGFSDTQYF.

This clone was picked up one time. The chain has TRBV7-2 and TRBJ2-1, with no clear D. Germline CDR1 SGHTA, CDR2 FQGNSA. The CDR3 totals 13 residues. Trimming shortened V by 0 bases and J by 6 bases, and 6 bases separated the two germline ends. DNA of the CDR3: TGTGCCAGCAGCTTAGCCCTCCTCAATGAGCAGTTCTTC. It specifies CASSLALLNEQFF.

V and J are TRBV30 and TRBJ1-1; a possible D gene is TRBD1 (5 bases). Germline V gives CDR1 GTSNPN, CDR2 SVGIG (reference sequence). V was pared by 4 bases and J by 4 bases, with 10 bases between. The CDR3 sequence is 12 residues long. The CDR3 DNA reads TGTGCCTGGAATACGGGGGGCACTGAAGCTTTCTTT. As protein: CAWNTGGTEAFF.

This sequence joins TRBV6-4 and TRBJ1-2; no firm D call. The CDR3 sequence is 13 residues long. The germline gives CDR1 MRHNA, CDR2 SNTAGT. V gave up 2 bases and J gave up 7 bases, with 11 bases separating them. The CDR3 DNA follows: TGTGCCAGCAGTGACCCCAGCGGGGTTGGCTACACCTTC. Translation gives CASSDPSGVGYTF.

The chain links TRBV6-5 to TRBJ2-7; possible D gene TRBD2, 6 bases. This CDR3 has 13 residues. The V end lost 7 bases, the J end lost 4 bases, and 14 bases lay between the germline ends. Germline V lookup: CDR1 MNHEY, CDR2 SVGAGI. CDR3 loop: CASMRLAQYEQYF. CDR3 nucleotides: TGTGCCAGCATGCGGCTAGCGCAATACGAGCAGTACTTC.

The chain has TRBV7-3 and TRBJ2-1, with 9 nucleotides matching TRBD2. This CDR3 is 19 amino acids long. The germline CDR1 and CDR2 sequences are SGHTA and FQGTGA. With 3 bases clipped from V and 5 bases from J, the junction kept 17 bases outside the gene matches. Here the CDR3 reads CASSFNPVGLAGIHNEQFF. The CDR3 coding sequence is TGTGCCAGCAGCTTTAACCCAGTAGGTCTAGCGGGAATCCACAATGAGCAGTTCTTC.

V is TRBV29-1 and J is TRBJ1-1; D is perhaps TRBD1 (5 bases). V was clipped by 6 bases and J by 3 bases, with 20 bases between them. CDR1 and CDR2 from the germline V gene are SQVTM and ANQGSEA. The CDR3 loop spans 15 amino acids. DNA for the CDR3: TGCAGCGTGGCTTTCATGTTGGGGCAATACACTGAAGCTTTCTTT. Translated, it gives CSVAFMLGQYTEAFF.

This clone was found once. The rearrangement joins TRBV30 to TRBJ2-5, with 8 bases lining up with TRBD2. After removal of 1 base from V and 6 bases from J, the junction contained 4 bases not matched to a gene. There are 13 residues in the CDR3. In germline, CDR1 is GTSNPN, CDR2 SVGIG (reference sequence). CDR3 sequence: CAWSGTSGKTQYF. CDR3 DNA sequence: TGTGCCTGGAGTGGTACTAGCGGCAAGACCCAGTACTTC.

CDR3 protein: CASSLGLVKETQYF. CDR3 DNA: TGTGCCAGCAGTCTAGGACTGGTTAAAGAGACCCAGTACTTC. The chain combines TRBV6-1 with TRBJ2-5, with D tentatively TRBD2 (5 bases). The germline V gene encodes CDR1 MNHNS and CDR2 SASEGT. Trimming left V 5 bases short and J 3 bases short, with 13 bases between. This CDR3 comprises 14 residues.

This clone was recorded a few times. The chain is built from TRBV4-1 and TRBJ2-1; a possible D gene is TRBD2 (5 bases). Trimming took off 0 bases at V and 2 bases at J, with 8 bases between the two ends. Germline V gene data show CDR1 as MGHRA and CDR2 as YSYEKL. The CDR3 is made up of 15 amino acids. The CDR3 sequence is CASSQDGEAYNEQFF. The CDR3 DNA reads as TGCGCCAGCAGCCAAGACGGGGAAGCCTACAATGAGCAGTTCTTC.

This rearrangement joins TRBV15 to TRBJ1-5; tentatively, D is TRBD1 (6 bases). Germline values: CDR1 LNHNV, CDR2 YYDKDF (reference sequence). Trimming shortened V by 1 base and J by 7 bases, and 17 bases separated the two germline ends. The CDR3 totals 16 residues. The chain's CDR3 is CATSRVLQGSGQPQHF. CDR3 DNA sequence: TGTGCCACCAGCAGAGTTTTACAGGGTTCGGGACAGCCCCAGCATTTT.

The chain joins TRBV27 to TRBJ1-1; no clear D gene. The germline V and J ends were trimmed by 4 bases and 1 base, with 10 bases remaining between them. Germline CDR1 reads MNHEY; CDR2 reads SMNVEV (reference sequence). CDR3 length: 14 amino acids. The CDR3 loop reads CASSWNAGNTEAFF. The CDR3 region has the DNA TGTGCCAGCAGTTGGAATGCAGGGAACACTGAAGCTTTCTTT.

This CDR3 reads CASSQRTSGSYNEQFF. As DNA, the CDR3 is TGTGCCAGCTCACAGAGGACTTCAGGCTCCTACAATGAGCAGTTCTTC. The chain joins TRBV18 to TRBJ2-1, with D maybe TRBD2 (5 bases). The CDR3 length is 16 residues. Trimming pared 4 bases from V and 0 bases from J, leaving 13 bases between. Germline lookup yields CDR1 KGHSH and CDR2 LQKENI.

This sequence joins TRBV5-1 and TRBJ1-4; TRBD1 matches at 7 bases. Unmatched junction bases numbered 11, after V lost 5 bases and J lost 4 bases. Per germline, CDR1 SGHRS and CDR2 YFSETQ. This CDR3 is 16 amino acids long. The CDR3 DNA is TGCGCCAGCAGTTTTAGACCGGGACAGCTTAATGAAAAACTGTTTTTT. It is translated as CASSFRPGQLNEKLFF.

The genes are TRBV18 and TRBJ2-3; D is perhaps TRBD1 (6 bases). The CDR3 has 14 amino acids. V was pared by 2 bases and J by 4 bases, with 10 bases between. CDR1 KGHSH and CDR2 LQKENI come from the germline V gene. The CDR3 DNA is TGTGCCAGCTCACCAACAGGGATGTCAGATACGCAGTATTTT. Residues: CASSPTGMSDTQYF.

The chain uses TRBV2 and TRBJ1-2; 7 nucleotides agree with TRBD1. The CDR3 has 13 amino acids. Losses at the gene ends were 3 bases for V and 7 bases for J; bases not matched to a gene: 5. Per the germline V gene, CDR1 is SNHLY and CDR2 is FYNNEI. As DNA, the CDR3 is TGTGCCAGCAGTGACAGGGACAGCGGTGGCTACACCTTC. Its translation is CASSDRDSGGYTF.

V and J are TRBV6-6 and TRBJ2-7; the match to TRBD1 covers 7 bases. V shed 1 base and J 7 bases; nucleotides not matched to a gene: 1. This CDR3 region has 12 residues. Germline CDR1 reads MNHNY; CDR2 reads SVGAGI (reference sequence). The CDR3 spells CASSYLQGEQYF. The CDR3 DNA reads TGTGCCAGCAGTTACTTACAGGGGGAGCAGTACTTC.

The J gene is TRBJ2-1, the V gene TRBV7-2, with 8 bases lining up with TRBD1. CDR1 SGHTA and CDR2 FQGNSA come from the germline V gene. The CDR3 is made up of 18 amino acids. J gave up 2 bases and V 7 bases, and 16 bases lay outside the gene matches. The CDR3 DNA sequence: TGTGCCAGCAACCCCAGGGGGCGAAGGTGGGGGACCTACAATGAGCAGTTCTTC. This codes for CASNPRGRRWGTYNEQFF.

The chain combines TRBV27 with TRBJ2-1, with 10 positions matching TRBD2. The CDR3 runs 18 residues. Unmatched junction bases numbered 16, after V lost 5 bases and J lost 6 bases. Per the germline V gene, CDR1 is MNHEY and CDR2 is SMNVEV (reference sequence). The CDR3 sequence: CASSAPSAGGLGRNEQFF. In nucleotides, the CDR3 is TGTGCCAGCAGTGCCCCCTCAGCGGGGGGGTTGGGGCGCAATGAGCAGTTCTTC.

This sequence joins TRBV7-9 and TRBJ2-7; TRBD2 agrees at 13 bases. J gave up 6 bases and V 3 bases, and 5 bases lay outside the gene matches. The CDR3 covers 15 residues. Germline CDR1 and CDR2: SEHNR and FQNEAQ (reference sequence). Written as DNA, the CDR3 is TGTGCCAGCAGCTTGGGACTAGCGGGATACTTCGAGCAGTACTTC. Protein sequence: CASSLGLAGYFEQYF.

CDR3 loop: CASSESGNTGELFF. The CDR3 coding sequence is TGTGCCAGCAGTGAGTCGGGGAACACCGGGGAGCTGTTTTTT. V and J are TRBV6-1 and TRBJ2-2; D not certain. The CDR3 spans 14 residues. Germline V gives CDR1 MNHNS, CDR2 SASEGT. Trimming shortened V by 3 bases and J by 1 base, and 6 bases separated the two germline ends.

This chain joins TRBV30 and TRBJ2-5; possible D gene TRBD2, 5 bases. The CDR3 is made up of 14 amino acids. V was cut by 3 bases and J by 8 bases, with 19 bases left in between. In germline, CDR1 is GTSNPN, CDR2 SVGIG (reference sequence). CDR3 amino acids: CAWRWSSPESTQYF. Written as DNA, the CDR3 is TGTGCCTGGAGGTGGTCTAGCCCAGAGAGCACCCAGTACTTC.

J is TRBJ2-3 and V is TRBV7-2; 11 positions agree with TRBD2. The CDR3 is made up of 18 amino acids. Germline V gives CDR1 SGHTA, CDR2 FQGNSA. Trimming removed 2 bases from V and 4 bases from J; junction bases left unmatched: 11. The CDR3 coding sequence is TGTGCCAGCAGCTTAAGACTAGCGGGAACGGGGGTCGCAGATACGCAGTATTTT. As protein: CASSLRLAGTGVADTQYF. The full variable domain, in which reference TRBV7-2 and TRBJ2-3 provide the parts outside the CDR3, is GAGVSQSPSNKVTEKGKDVELRCDPISGHTALYWYRQSLGQGLEFLIYFQGNSAPDKSGLPSDRFSAERTGGSVSTLTIQRTQQEDSAVYLCASSLRLAGTGVADTQYFGPGTRLTVL.

This chain uses TRBV18 with TRBJ2-1; the match to TRBD1 covers 8 bases. The junction had 7 bases not matched to a gene; V was cut back by 6 bases and J by 0 bases. From germline, CDR1 is KGHSH and CDR2 LQKENI. The CDR3 length is 16 residues. The CDR3 sequence is CASSRNRGNSYNEQFF. In nucleotides, the CDR3 is TGTGCCAGCTCGCGAAACAGGGGGAACTCCTACAATGAGCAGTTCTTC.